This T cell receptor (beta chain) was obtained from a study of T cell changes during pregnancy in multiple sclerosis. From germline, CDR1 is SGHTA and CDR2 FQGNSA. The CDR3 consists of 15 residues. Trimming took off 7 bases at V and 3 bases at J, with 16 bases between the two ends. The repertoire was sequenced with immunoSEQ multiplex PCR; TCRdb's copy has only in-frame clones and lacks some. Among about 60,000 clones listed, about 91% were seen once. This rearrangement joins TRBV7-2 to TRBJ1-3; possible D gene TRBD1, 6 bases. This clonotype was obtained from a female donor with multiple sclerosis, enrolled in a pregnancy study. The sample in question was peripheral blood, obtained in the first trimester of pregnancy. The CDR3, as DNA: TGTGCCAGCACCCTCTGGGGGCCCCGTGGAAACACCATATATTTT. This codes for CASTLWGPRGNTIYF.